This T cell receptor (beta chain) was captured by sequencing in a study of T-cell reconstitution after alpha-beta-depleted transplantation in children. This CDR3 is built from 13 residues. The ends lost 5 bases at V and 7 bases at J; junction bases unmatched: 7. Study outcomes and limitations: Reportedly, alpha-beta T cells present about two months post-transplant originated from several hundred expanded clones of graft origin.

This clonotype was counted many times. What it binds is unknown. Library preparation (for TCRbeta) was performed with unique molecular identifiers. TCRdb reprocessed the PCR reads via MiXCR and lists one record per CDR3 protein. This table holds hundreds of thousands of distinct CDR3 sequences, roughly 11% found once. The chain carries TRBV12-3 or TRBV12-4 and TRBJ2-5; 7 bases are shared with TRBD2. This TCR was recovered from a child in the first two years of life with acute myeloid leukemia, due to receive a stem cell transplant. The specimen comprised PBMCs, sampled before TCRalphabeta/CD19-depleted stem cell transplant. The CDR3 reads CASSAGTGGTQYF. In DNA, the CDR3 is TGTGCCAGCAGTGCTGGGACGGGAGGGACCCAGTACTTC.